This T cell receptor (beta chain) was recovered during a study of T cells in Graves' hyperthyroidism and ophthalmopathy. The CDR3 runs 15 residues. Trimming took off 2 bases at V and 2 bases at J, with 11 bases between the two ends. Germline CDR1 SGHRS, CDR2 YFSETQ. It was uncontrolled infection, other autoimmune disease, pregnancy or lactation that excluded patients. This clonotype was picked up many times. Template material for amplifying TCR beta CDR3 regions consisted of RNA transcripts. TCR CDR3 underwent first-round RT-PCR with the HTBI primer set. In TCRdb, the multiplex PCR reads were re-called with MiXCR into one record per CDR3 protein. The table lists approximately 600,000 distinct CDR3 sequences, less than 25% of them singletons.

Sequenced sample: blood. The V and J genes are TRBV5-1 and TRBJ2-1; D possibly corresponds to TRBD2 (5 bases). The source of this sequence is a man under 40 with Graves' ophthalmopathy. The CDR3 bases are TGCGCCAGCAGCTTCAGCGGCGACCCCTACAATGAGCAGTTCTTC. It codes for CASSFSGDPYNEQFF.